These T cell receptor beta chains were read from a single sample in a study of glioma-infiltrating T cells after dendritic cell vaccination. The method was immunoSEQ multiplex PCR; TCRdb's version includes in-frame clones alone and lacks a portion of them. Seen here are 100,000 to 120,000 clones, almost 90% observed once, and the top ten hold over 2.5%. The material sequenced was blood, taken after dendritic cell vaccination. All receptors come from a human donor with glioblastoma. Both conserved end residues are part of each CDR3. Fields, in order: D gene, J gene, clone size, V gene, CDR3 protein, CDR3 DNA. The D gene is left open where the match is weak. Only part of the rows carry a size: once, few, many, or a class if the clone is expanded.

>NA|TRBJ1-2|NA|TRBV19
CASSIVQNYGYTF
TGTGCCAGTAGTATTGTCCAGAACTATGGCTACACCTTC
>NA|TRBJ2-2|NA|TRBV29-1
CSVDSGNTGELFF
TGCAGCGTTGACTCGGGGAACACCGGGGAGCTGTTTTTT
>NA|TRBJ2-3|NA|TRBV29-1
CSARKGQGISTDTQYF
TGCAGCGCTCGCAAGGGGCAGGGGATAAGCACAGATACGCAGTATTTT
>TRBD1|TRBJ2-3|NA|TRBV5-1
CASSLGGQGMTDTQYF
TGCGCCAGCAGCTTGGGGGGACAGGGGATGACAGATACGCAGTATTTT
>NA|TRBJ1-4|NA|TRBV14
CASSQGQGLNEKLFF
TGTGCCAGCAGCCAAGGACAAGGCCTTAATGAAAAACTGTTTTTT
>TRBD2|TRBJ2-5|NA|TRBV5-1
CASSSGTSAETQYF
TGCGCCAGCAGCTCCGGGACTAGCGCCGAGACCCAGTACTTC
>NA|TRBJ1-2|NA|TRBV10-2
CASTSSTGSGYTF
TGCGCCAGCACTTCTTCTACAGGGAGTGGCTACACCTTC
>NA|TRBJ2-7|NA|TRBV5-1
CASSLAGARADEQYF
TGCGCCAGCAGCTTGGCAGGGGCCCGAGCGGACGAGCAGTACTTC
>NA|TRBJ1-5|NA|TRBV28
CASRLGSQPQHF
TGTGCCAGCAGACTCGGGAGCCAGCCCCAGCATTTT
>NA|TRBJ1-1|NA|TRBV5-1
CASSVGQANTEAFF
TGCGCCAGCAGCGTGGGACAAGCGAACACTGAAGCTTTCTTT
>NA|TRBJ1-1|once|TRBV6-6
CASSYSGQANTEAFF
TGTGCCAGCAGTTACTCGGGACAAGCGAACACTGAAGCTTTCTTT
>TRBD2|TRBJ2-5|NA|TRBV7-9
CASTTGGGQETQYF
TGTGCCAGCACTACCGGGGGGGGCCAAGAGACCCAGTACTTC
>TRBD2|TRBJ2-1|NA|TRBV9
CASSVAGVAGGGEQFF
TGTGCCAGCAGCGTAGCTGGAGTAGCGGGAGGGGGGGAGCAGTTCTTC
>TRBD1|TRBJ1-4|NA|TRBV5-1
CASSMTGGDEKLFF
TGCGCCAGCAGCATGACAGGGGGAGATGAAAAACTGTTTTTT
>NA|TRBJ2-7|NA|TRBV5-8
CASSPRVGVDEQYF
TGTGCCAGCAGCCCCCGGGTCGGTGTTGACGAGCAGTACTTC
>TRBD1|TRBJ1-5|NA|TRBV4-2
CAGSHDGTGYSNQPQHF
TGTGCCGGCAGCCACGACGGGACAGGATATAGCAATCAGCCCCAGCATTTT
>NA|TRBJ1-2|NA|TRBV4-1
CASSLGPGTPNYGYTF
TGCGCCAGCAGTCTAGGCCCCGGGACACCTAACTATGGCTACACCTTC
>NA|TRBJ2-7|once|TRBV6-1
CASSETTGTWGYEQYF
TGTGCCAGCAGTGAAACCACAGGGACGTGGGGCTACGAGCAGTACTTC
>NA|TRBJ2-3|NA|TRBV7-6
CASSRTEGISDTQYF
TGTGCCAGCAGCCGGACAGAAGGGATCTCAGATACGCAGTATTTT
>TRBD1|TRBJ1-2|NA|TRBV6-6
CASSTRVDRGNGYTF
TGTGCCAGCAGTACTAGGGTTGACAGGGGTAATGGCTACACCTTC
>TRBD2|TRBJ2-1|once|TRBV14
CASSQVRLAGVGEQFF
TGTGCCAGCAGCCAAGTCCGACTAGCGGGAGTCGGTGAGCAGTTCTTC
>NA|TRBJ1-4|NA|TRBV10-3
CAIRPGRGATNEKLFF
TGTGCCATCCGGCCCGGCAGGGGCGCAACTAATGAAAAACTGTTTTTT
>TRBD1|TRBJ2-2|NA|TRBV25-1
CASRQGAGGELFF
TGTGCCAGCAGACAGGGGGCCGGTGGGGAGCTGTTTTTT
>TRBD1|TRBJ1-2|NA|TRBV5-1
CASSLGQGAGLDGYTF
TGCGCCAGCAGCCTTGGACAGGGAGCCGGCTTAGATGGCTACACCTTC
>TRBD2|TRBJ2-1|NA|TRBV15
CATSSSGRASVNEQFF
TGTGCCACCAGCAGTAGCGGGAGGGCGTCCGTAAATGAGCAGTTCTTC
>TRBD1|TRBJ2-7|NA|TRBV5-1
CASSLATGALYEQYF
TGCGCCAGCAGCTTGGCGACAGGGGCCCTCTACGAGCAGTACTTC
>TRBD2|TRBJ2-5|NA|TRBV27
CASSSSGTSGPETQYF
TGTGCCAGCAGTAGCTCCGGGACTAGCGGGCCAGAGACCCAGTACTTC
>TRBD2|TRBJ2-3|NA|TRBV2
CASWLAGYTQYF
TGTGCCAGCTGGCTAGCGGGGTATACGCAGTATTTT
>TRBD2|TRBJ2-7|NA|TRBV9
CASSVAPSGRLNSYEQYF
TGTGCCAGCAGCGTAGCACCCAGCGGGAGGTTAAACTCCTACGAGCAGTACTTC
>NA|TRBJ2-1|NA|TRBV2
CASRREEGQQFF
TGTGCCAGCAGGAGGGAGGAGGGCCAGCAGTTCTTC
>TRBD1|TRBJ1-1|NA|TRBV7-6
CASSLNGGSGGRTEAFF
TGTGCCAGCAGCTTAAATGGGGGGTCAGGGGGTCGGACTGAAGCTTTCTTT
>NA|TRBJ1-1|NA|TRBV2
CASSAEGNTEAFF
TGTGCCAGCAGTGCCGAGGGGAACACTGAAGCTTTCTTT
>NA|TRBJ1-1|NA|TRBV7-2
CASSLQRGREAFF
TGTGCCAGCAGCTTACAACGGGGTAGAGAAGCTTTCTTT
>NA|TRBJ1-4|NA|TRBV2
CASSEQGTNEKLFF
TGTGCCAGCAGTGAGCAGGGCACTAATGAAAAACTGTTTTTT
>NA|TRBJ2-3|NA|TRBV2
CASRRLGGMDTQYF
TGTGCCAGCAGGAGACTCGGAGGGATGGATACGCAGTATTTT
>NA|TRBJ1-3|NA|TRBV19
CASSAGLDSKGTIYF
TGTGCCAGTTCGGCAGGGTTAGATTCGAAGGGCACCATATATTTT